Listed below are T cell receptor beta chains from one sample, sequenced in a study of ipilimumab plus nivolumab after autologous stem cell transplantation. Produced via immunoSEQ multiplex PCR; TCRdb's table is partial and in-frame only. The sample shows 1,500 to 2,000 clones, about 89% of them seen only once. The specimen comprised PBMCs, sampled in a trial of ipilimumab plus nivolumab as post-transplant consolidation. These receptors originate from a male donor with multiple myeloma. Each CDR3 is given with its conserved first and last residue. D genes are given only for firm matches.

D gene | V gene | CDR3 protein
TRBD2 | TRBV10-2 | CASRLAGVILEQFF
. | TRBV6-6 | CASSFQGGLHSYEQYF
. | TRBV2 | CASRNRQDNEKLFF
. | TRBV5-6 | CASRYTGGYTF
. | TRBV28 | CASSLIEGHPGNTIYF
TRBD1 | TRBV5-1 | CASRSDRGGEAFF
TRBD2 | TRBV9 | CASSVAVSWGGYNEQFF
. | TRBV5-1 | CASSLSGPGNTIYF
. | TRBV9 | CASSGQLNTEAFF
. | TRBV11-2 | CASSSEWLGNEQYF